This T cell receptor (beta chain) comes out of a study of early T cells in non-severe SARS-CoV-2 infection. On the study more broadly: Chains stayed unpaired after sequencing of bulk RNA from unsorted whole blood. Study results and caveats: In VDJdb matching, anti-spike CD8 responses were favored while private and CD4 specificities went missing.

This clonotype was observed at least ten times. Its antigen remains unidentified. This CDR3 region has 16 residues. The V gene's germline CDR1 is KGHSH and CDR2 LQKENI. Between the trimmed V and J ends, which lost 3 bases and 1 base, there was a span of 15 bases. One entry per CDR3 protein, called by TCRdb with MiXCR from the 5' RACE reads. The sample holds approximately 35,000 distinct CDR3 sequences, approximately 6% seen once. The clonotype was recovered from an adult who was a healthcare worker with PCR-confirmed SARS-CoV-2 infection or an uninfected control (not recorded which). What was sequenced was whole blood. The rearrangement joins TRBV18 to TRBJ1-1; D is unresolved. The CDR3 DNA is TGTGCCAGCTCACCCGTAATGGCGGCTAAGAACACTGAAGCTTTCTTT. This gives the protein CASSPVMAAKNTEAFF.